The source of this TCR beta chain is a study of blood T cell repertoires in COVID-19. Germline V gives CDR1 SGHRS, CDR2 YFSETQ. The CDR3 runs 14 residues. V lost 4 bases and J 11 bases, leaving 21 bases between the germline ends. The table came from immunoSEQ multiplex PCR; TCRdb's copy has only in-frame clones and leaves some out. The data hold roughly 340,000 clones, with about 90% observed a single time. A single count supports this clone. V is TRBV5-1 and J is TRBJ1-2, with D perhaps TRBD1 (6 bases). Sample: peripheral blood. The TCR sequence derives from a woman between 18 and 29 years old who had recovered from COVID-19. For the CDR3, the DNA is TGCGCCAGCAGCCTGAGTTTCGGACAGAATATATACACCTTC. This gives the protein CASSLSFGQNIYTF.